These T cell receptor beta chains were read from a single sample in a study of blood T cell repertoires in COVID-19. The protocol was immunoSEQ multiplex PCR, while the TCRdb copy is restricted to in-frame clones and leaves out a portion. The top ten hold approximately 6.8% of the sample, which has tens of thousands of clones, around 88% seen once. Material: peripheral blood. The source is a woman older than 75 with acute or convalescent COVID-19. The CDR3 runs from the conserved cysteine through the conserved F or W. The order of the fields is D gene, J gene, clone size, V gene, CDR3 protein, CDR3 DNA. D genes are given only for firm matches. Not every row has a clone size; where given, it reads once, few, many or a size class.

>.|TRBJ2-2|.|TRBV11-2
CASSRNRAQNTGELFF
TGTGCCAGCAGCCGTAACAGGGCACAGAACACCGGGGAGCTGTTTTTT
>.|TRBJ2-1|.|TRBV27
CASSLAGVGEQFF
TGTGCCAGCAGTTTAGCCGGGGTCGGGGAGCAGTTCTTC
>TRBD1|TRBJ2-2|.|TRBV13
CASSLGWGTGGPANTGELFF
TGTGCCAGCAGCTTAGGGTGGGGGACAGGGGGTCCCGCGAACACCGGGGAGCTGTTTTTT
>.|TRBJ1-1|.|TRBV5-1
CASSLTPGTLNTEAFF
TGCGCCAGCAGCTTAACACCCGGGACACTGAACACTGAAGCTTTCTTT
>TRBD1|TRBJ2-3|.|TRBV7-2
CASSLSGQGTDTQYF
TGTGCCAGCAGCTTATCGGGACAGGGCACAGATACGCAGTATTTT
>TRBD2|TRBJ2-5|.|TRBV5-1
CASSLGLALDLETQYF
TGCGCCAGCAGCTTGGGACTAGCATTGGATCTGGAGACCCAGTACTTC
>.|TRBJ1-1|.|TRBV19
CASSMLSQGNTEAFF
TGTGCCAGTAGTATGCTCTCGCAGGGAAACACTGAAGCTTTCTTT
>.|TRBJ1-2|.|TRBV19
CASNQEPGGWNGYTF
TGTGCCAGTAATCAGGAACCAGGAGGGTGGAATGGCTACACCTTC
>TRBD1|TRBJ1-5|.|TRBV6-1
CASSATGDFGMGNQPQHF
TGTGCCAGCAGTGCGACAGGGGATTTCGGAATGGGCAATCAGCCCCAGCATTTT
>TRBD2|TRBJ2-1|once|TRBV7-2
CASSLDLAGSKFF
TGTGCCAGCAGCTTAGACCTAGCGGGATCGAAGTTCTTC
>.|TRBJ2-5|.|TRBV7-7
CASSYRLAGAGETQYF
TGTGCTAGCAGCTACCGACTCGCGGGGGCCGGGGAGACCCAGTACTTC
>TRBD2|TRBJ2-1|.|TRBV2
CASSLAGGSYNEQFF
TGTGCCAGCAGTCTAGCGGGGGGCTCCTACAATGAGCAGTTCTTC
>TRBD2|TRBJ2-7|once|TRBV6-6
CASSQTSGNHYEQYF
TGTGCCAGCAGTCAGACTAGCGGGAATCACTACGAGCAGTACTTC
>.|TRBJ1-4|.|TRBV2
CASLKEGNEKLFF
TGTGCCAGCCTGAAGGAGGGAAATGAAAAACTGTTTTTT
>.|TRBJ1-2|few|TRBV2
CASKGGAALYYGYTF
TGTGCCAGCAAGGGCGGGGCGGCCCTTTACTATGGCTACACCTTC
>.|TRBJ2-2|.|TRBV15
CATSRDGPSGGTGELFF
TGTGCCACCAGCAGAGATGGGCCGTCAGGGGGGACCGGGGAGCTGTTTTTT
>.|TRBJ2-7|.|TRBV6-5
CASRRDSYEQYF
TGTGCCAGCAGGCGGGACAGCTACGAGCAGTACTTC
>.|TRBJ1-6|once|TRBV2
CASYGRSRSPLHF
TGTGCCAGCTATGGTAGAAGTAGATCACCCCTCCACTTT
>TRBD2|TRBJ2-1|.|TRBV30
CAWKGLAGVSNEQFF
TGTGCCTGGAAGGGTCTAGCGGGAGTTAGCAATGAGCAGTTCTTC
>TRBD2|TRBJ2-7|few|TRBV11-3
CASSFGAGAYEQYF
TGTGCCAGCAGCTTTGGGGCGGGGGCCTACGAGCAGTACTTC
>.|TRBJ1-1|.|TRBV19
CASTDHRDSEAFF
TGTGCCAGTACCGACCACAGGGATTCTGAAGCTTTCTTT
>.|TRBJ2-7|many|TRBV7-9
CASSSFGATYEQYF
TGTGCCAGCAGCTCGTTTGGGGCAACGTACGAGCAGTACTTC
>TRBD1|TRBJ1-5|.|TRBV10-2
CASGQGNQPQHF
TGCGCCAGCGGACAGGGGAATCAGCCCCAGCATTTT
>TRBD1|TRBJ2-1|.|TRBV6-2/TRBV6-3
CASSYRQGQEQFF
TGTGCCAGCAGTTACCGACAGGGTCAGGAGCAGTTCTTC
>.|TRBJ2-2|.|TRBV6-6
CASSYQANTGELFF
TGTGCCAGCAGTTACCAGGCGAACACCGGGGAGCTGTTTTTT
>TRBD1|TRBJ1-2|few|TRBV4-2
CASSLRTGGYTF
TGTGCCAGCAGCCTGCGGACAGGGGGCTACACCTTC
>TRBD2|TRBJ2-5|.|TRBV10-3
CAISTSGSETQYF
TGTGCCATCAGCACTAGCGGGAGCGAGACCCAGTACTTC
>TRBD2|TRBJ2-1|once|TRBV6-5
CASIPGTSGRNEQFF
TGTGCCAGCATTCCCGGGACTAGCGGGAGGAATGAGCAGTTCTTC
>TRBD1|TRBJ2-7|.|TRBV15
CATSKGPDRGSYEQYF
TGTGCCACCAGCAAGGGCCCCGACAGGGGGTCCTACGAGCAGTACTTC
>TRBD2|TRBJ2-4|.|TRBV6-5
CASSNGLAGVQYF
TGTGCCAGCAGTAACGGACTAGCGGGAGTTCAGTACTTC
>.|TRBJ2-5|.|TRBV21-1
CASSKVDGGQPTGQETQYF
TGTGCCAGCAGCAAAGTGGATGGAGGACAGCCCACCGGACAAGAGACCCAGTACTTC
>TRBD1|TRBJ2-1|.|TRBV5-1
CASSTSRDRDNEQFF
TGCGCCAGCAGTACGTCCCGGGACAGGGACAATGAGCAGTTCTTC
>.|TRBJ2-7|.|TRBV6-5
CASQDGRRYYEQYF
TGTGCCAGCCAGGACGGGAGAAGGTACTACGAGCAGTACTTC
>.|TRBJ1-1|.|TRBV11-2
CASSLQGTEAFF
TGTGCCAGCAGCTTACAGGGTACTGAAGCTTTCTTT
>TRBD1|TRBJ1-1|.|TRBV3-1/TRBV3-2
CASSQNQGAEAFF
TGTGCCAGCAGCCAAAATCAGGGGGCTGAAGCTTTCTTT
>.|TRBJ2-3|.|TRBV18
CASSPTAPSSTDTQYF
TGTGCCAGCTCACCGACAGCTCCTTCTAGCACAGATACGCAGTATTTT
>TRBD1|TRBJ1-3|few|TRBV28
CASLSWQGANTIYF
TGTGCCAGCCTGAGCTGGCAGGGGGCCAACACCATATATTTT
>.|TRBJ2-3|.|TRBV5-1
CASSRLMTDTGSDTQYF
TGCGCCAGCAGCCGATTGATGACGGATACGGGGTCAGATACGCAGTATTTT
>.|TRBJ1-1|.|TRBV19
CASSPQGGTEAFF
TGTGCCAGTAGTCCCCAGGGAGGGACTGAAGCTTTCTTT
>.|TRBJ2-1|.|TRBV7-8
CASSLMGGPNEQFF
TGTGCCAGCAGCTTAATGGGGGGGCCTAATGAGCAGTTCTTC
>.|TRBJ2-2|once|TRBV30
CAWTLGLNTGELFF
TGTGCCTGGACCCTGGGACTTAACACCGGGGAGCTGTTTTTT
>.|TRBJ2-3|.|TRBV11-1
CASSPGFIYSTDTQYF
TGTGCCAGCAGCCCCGGGTTCATTTATAGCACAGATACGCAGTATTTT
>.|TRBJ2-7|.|TRBV5-1
CASSLGLAIEQYF
TGCGCCAGCAGCTTGGGTCTAGCGATCGAGCAGTACTTC
>.|TRBJ2-7|few|TRBV5-8
CASSLRGAYEQYF
TGTGCCAGCTCGCTTCGCGGCGCCTACGAGCAGTACTTC
>TRBD1|TRBJ1-4|.|TRBV19
CASRPRQGANEKLFF
TGTGCCAGTAGACCTCGACAGGGTGCTAATGAAAAACTGTTTTTT